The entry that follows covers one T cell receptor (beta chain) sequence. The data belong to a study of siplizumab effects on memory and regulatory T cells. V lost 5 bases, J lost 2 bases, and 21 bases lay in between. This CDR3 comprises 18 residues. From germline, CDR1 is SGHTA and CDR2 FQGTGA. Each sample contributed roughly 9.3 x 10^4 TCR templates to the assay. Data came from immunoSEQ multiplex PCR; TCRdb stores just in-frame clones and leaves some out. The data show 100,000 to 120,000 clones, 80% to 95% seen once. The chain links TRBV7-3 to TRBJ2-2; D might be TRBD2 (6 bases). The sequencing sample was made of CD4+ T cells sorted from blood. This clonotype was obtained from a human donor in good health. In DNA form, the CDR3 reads TGTGCCAGCAGCCCCGGCGGAGGGGTTGGCTTAAACACCGGGGAGCTGTTTTTT. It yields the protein CASSPGGGVGLNTGELFF.